Below are 10 T cell receptor beta chains sequenced from a single sample in a study of beta chain features in type 1 diabetes. Findings and limits, study-wide: Patients with Type 1 diabetes showed moderately but significantly shorter TCRB CDR3s in all four CD4+ subsets.

Their specific antigens are unknown. TCRB transcripts that were expressed got sequenced, as all of the isolated RNA had been reverse transcribed. This table comes from immunoSEQ multiplex PCR, and its TCRdb copy is limited to in-frame clones, with some not included. The sample shows roughly 300,000 clones, approximately 14% of them seen only once. The specimen sequenced was naive CD4+ T cells from blood. These receptors were collected from a man younger than 40 with type 1 diabetes.

The chain carries TRBV28 and TRBJ2-7; perhaps TRBD1 as D (6 bases). Germline V CDR1 and CDR2: MDHEN, SYDVKM. There are 13 residues in the CDR3. The V and J ends lost 4 bases and 3 bases respectively, with 10 bases between them. CDR3 DNA sequence: TGTGCCAGCAGTTCCAGGGGAATCTACGAGCAGTACTTC. Protein product: CASSSRGIYEQYF.

The V and J genes are TRBV6-5 and TRBJ2-5; D might be TRBD1 (6 bases). This CDR3 is 14 amino acids long. V lost 4 bases and J 6 bases, leaving 15 bases between the germline ends. Germline V CDR1 and CDR2: MNHEY, SVGAGI. The CDR3 coding sequence is TGTGCCAGCAGTTCCGGCCCAGGGGAGAAGACCCAGTACTTC. Amino acids: CASSSGPGEKTQYF.

The chain recombines TRBV4-2 with TRBJ2-1, with D possibly matching TRBD2 (6 bases). This CDR3 has 16 residues. Trimming left V 4 bases short and J 0 bases short, with 13 bases between. CDR1 is LGHNA, CDR2 YNFKEQ, per germline. CDR3 in amino acids: CASSLVAETSYNEQFF. As DNA, the CDR3 is TGTGCCAGCAGCCTCGTAGCGGAGACCTCCTACAATGAGCAGTTCTTC.

This chain joins TRBV7-9 and TRBJ2-1; 8 bases map to TRBD2. Germline trimming cut 3 bases from V and 8 bases from J; bases unmatched to any gene: 9. CDR3 length equals 15 residues. Germline CDR1 and CDR2: SEHNR and FQNEAQ (reference sequence). This CDR3 is CASSFRASGLDEQFF. CDR3 in DNA: TGTGCCAGCAGCTTTAGGGCTAGCGGGCTGGATGAGCAGTTCTTC.

This clone occurred a few times. The chain couples TRBV11-2 to TRBJ2-3; TRBD2 might be the D (5 bases). V lost 1 base to trimming and J lost 0 bases, with 11 bases between them. The CDR3 loop spans 16 amino acids. Germline V gene sequence: CDR1 SGHAT, CDR2 FQNNGV. The CDR3 here is CASSLVGVSSTDTQYF. The CDR3 nucleotides read TGTGCCAGCAGCTTAGTGGGAGTCTCTAGCACAGATACGCAGTATTTT.

This clone was picked up a small number of times. The chain links TRBV29-1 to TRBJ1-1; D not resolved. The CDR3 covers 13 residues. V dropped 3 bases and J dropped 0 bases, with 8 bases sitting between them. CDR1 and CDR2 from the germline V gene are SQVTM and ANQGSEA. CDR3 DNA: TGCAGCGTTGAGGGCACTTTGAACACTGAAGCTTTCTTT. As protein: CSVEGTLNTEAFF.

The chain carries TRBV28 and TRBJ2-1; 10 bases are shared with TRBD2. The CDR3 totals 16 residues. Germline V lookup: CDR1 MDHEN, CDR2 SYDVKM. V was pared by 5 bases and J by 2 bases, with 6 bases of the junction left unmatched. CDR3 region: CASSPSGRGTYNEQFF. The CDR3 nucleotides are TGTGCCAGCAGTCCTAGCGGGAGAGGAACCTACAATGAGCAGTTCTTC.

The gene calls are TRBV7-2 and TRBJ2-1, with 7 positions matching TRBD2. CDR1 is SGHTA, CDR2 FQGNSA, per germline. The CDR3 runs 14 residues. Trimming at V came to 0 bases and at J to 9 bases, leaving 5 bases not matched to a gene. CDR3 sequence (DNA): TGTGCCAGCAGCTTAGCGGGCGGGAGAGGTGAGCAGTTCTTC. Translated, it gives CASSLAGGRGEQFF.

This clone was counted a few times. The chain couples TRBV28 to TRBJ2-7, with a weak D call TRBD2 (5 bases). This CDR3 is built from 15 residues. Germline V gene data show CDR1 as MDHEN and CDR2 as SYDVKM. Trimming removed 8 bases at V and 0 bases at J, with 17 bases between. Here the CDR3 reads CASGSGGGASYEQYF. The CDR3 region has the DNA TGTGCCAGCGGGTCAGGAGGAGGAGCCTCCTACGAGCAGTACTTC.

In its sample, this clone was seen a few times. This CDR3 reads CASTNGGAYTDTQYF. DNA for the CDR3: TGTGCCTCAACCAACGGCGGGGCCTACACAGATACGCAGTATTTT. The chain is built from TRBV7-2 and TRBJ2-3, with D possibly being TRBD2 (6 bases). With 11 bases removed from V and 2 bases from J, the gap between germline ends came to 20 bases. Germline CDR1 reads SGHTA; CDR2 reads FQGNSA. This CDR3 has 15 amino acids.